The entry below gives a single TCR beta chain sequence along with its context. Germline CDR1 is SQVTM and CDR2 is ANQGSEA. This CDR3 has 11 amino acids. The V and J ends lost 6 bases and 2 bases respectively, with 7 bases between them. The source of the sample is a study of patients and donors after allogeneic stem cell transplantation. MiXCR, applied by TCRdb to the RT-PCR reads, yields one record per CDR3 protein. Of 800,000 to 1,000,000 distinct CDR3 sequences in the sample, approximately 19% were seen once. The V and J genes are TRBV29-1 and TRBJ1-2; tentative D call: TRBD1 (6 bases). This receptor was taken from a human donor who was either an allogeneic HSCT recipient or a stem cell or donor lymphocyte infusion donor (not recorded which). It is not recorded whose cells these are; they may come from a transplant donor. The material sequenced was blood, either unsorted or a sorted T cell fraction (not recorded which). The CDR3 sequence is CSVQGNYGYTF. In DNA, the CDR3 is TGCAGCGTCCAGGGGAACTATGGCTACACCTTC.